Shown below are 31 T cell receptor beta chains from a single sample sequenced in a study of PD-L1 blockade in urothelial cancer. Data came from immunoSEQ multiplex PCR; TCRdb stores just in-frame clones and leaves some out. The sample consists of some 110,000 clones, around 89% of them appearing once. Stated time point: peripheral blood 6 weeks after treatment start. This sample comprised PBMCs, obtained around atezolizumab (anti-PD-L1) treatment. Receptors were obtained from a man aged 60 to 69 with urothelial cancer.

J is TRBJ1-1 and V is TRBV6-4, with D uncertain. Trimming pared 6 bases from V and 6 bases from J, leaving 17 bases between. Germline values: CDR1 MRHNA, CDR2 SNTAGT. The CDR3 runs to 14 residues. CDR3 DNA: TGTGCCAGCAGGATGACACTGTCAGGCGCTGAAGCTTTCTTT. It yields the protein CASRMTLSGAEAFF.

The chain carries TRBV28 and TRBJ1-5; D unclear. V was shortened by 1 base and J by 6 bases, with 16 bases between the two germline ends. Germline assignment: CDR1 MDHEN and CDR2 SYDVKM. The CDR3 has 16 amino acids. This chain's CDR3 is CASSLSSVGGSQPQHF. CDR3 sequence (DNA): TGTGCCAGCAGTTTATCTAGCGTGGGCGGGAGTCAGCCCCAGCATTTT.

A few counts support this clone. CDR3: CASSLQREGPETQYF. Here the CDR3 DNA reads TGCGCCAGCAGCTTACAGCGGGAGGGCCCAGAGACCCAGTACTTC. V gene TRBV5-1 combines with J gene TRBJ2-5; TRBD2 matches 10 bases. This CDR3 is built from 15 residues. Trimming removed 2 bases from V and 4 bases from J; junction bases left unmatched: 5. Per germline, CDR1 SGHRS and CDR2 YFSETQ.

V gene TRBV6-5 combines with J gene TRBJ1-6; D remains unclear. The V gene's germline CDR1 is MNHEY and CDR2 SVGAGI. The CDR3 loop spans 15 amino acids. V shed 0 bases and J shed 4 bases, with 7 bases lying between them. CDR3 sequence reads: CASSYSGVYNSPLHF. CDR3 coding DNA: TGTGCCAGCAGTTACTCGGGCGTGTATAATTCACCCCTCCACTTT.

The CDR3 protein is CASKEQGVPTDTQYF. In DNA, the CDR3 is TGTGCCAGCAAAGAACAGGGGGTCCCCACAGATACGCAGTATTTT. The rearrangement links TRBV6-6 to TRBJ2-3; 8 bases align to TRBD1. The CDR3 is 15 amino acids. From germline, CDR1 is MNHNY and CDR2 SVGAGI (reference sequence). V was clipped by 7 bases and J by 2 bases; unmatched bases: 8.

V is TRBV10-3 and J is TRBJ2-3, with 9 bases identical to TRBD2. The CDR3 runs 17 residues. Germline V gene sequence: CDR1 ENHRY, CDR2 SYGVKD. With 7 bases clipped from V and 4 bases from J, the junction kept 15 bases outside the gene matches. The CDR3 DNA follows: TGTGCCATCAAGGCGACGACTAGCGGTATAGCAGCAGATACGCAGTATTTT. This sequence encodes CAIKATTSGIAADTQYF.

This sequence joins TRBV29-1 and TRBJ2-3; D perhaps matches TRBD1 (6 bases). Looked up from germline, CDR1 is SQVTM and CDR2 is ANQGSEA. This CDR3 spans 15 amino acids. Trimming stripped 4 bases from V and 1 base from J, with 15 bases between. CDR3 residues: CSVVRPTGGTDTQYF. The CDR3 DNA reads TGCAGCGTTGTGAGGCCGACAGGCGGCACAGATACGCAGTATTTT.

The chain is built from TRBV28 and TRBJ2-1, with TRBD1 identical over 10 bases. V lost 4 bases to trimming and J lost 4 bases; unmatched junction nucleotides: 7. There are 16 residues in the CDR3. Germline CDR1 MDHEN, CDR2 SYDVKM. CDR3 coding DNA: TGTGCCAGCAGTTCTCTCCCGGGACAGGGGTACAATGAGCAGTTCTTC. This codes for CASSSLPGQGYNEQFF.

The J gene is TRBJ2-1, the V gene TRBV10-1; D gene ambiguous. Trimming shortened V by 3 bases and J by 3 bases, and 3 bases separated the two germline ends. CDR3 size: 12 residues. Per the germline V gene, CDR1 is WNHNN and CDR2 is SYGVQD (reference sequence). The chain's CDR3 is CASSDSYNEQFF. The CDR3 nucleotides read TGCGCCAGCAGTGACAGCTACAATGAGCAGTTCTTC.

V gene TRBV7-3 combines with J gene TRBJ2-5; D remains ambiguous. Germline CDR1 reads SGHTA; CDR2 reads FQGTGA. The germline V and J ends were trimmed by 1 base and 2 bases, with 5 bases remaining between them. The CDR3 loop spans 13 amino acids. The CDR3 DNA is TGTGCCAGCAGCTTAAACTCACAAGAGACCCAGTACTTC. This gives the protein CASSLNSQETQYF.

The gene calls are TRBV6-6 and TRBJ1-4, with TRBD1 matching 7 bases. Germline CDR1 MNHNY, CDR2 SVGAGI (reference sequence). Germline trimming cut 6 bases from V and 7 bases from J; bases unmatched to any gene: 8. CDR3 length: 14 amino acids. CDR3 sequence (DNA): TGTGCCAGCAGACGACAGGGCTTAGGTGAAAAACTGTTTTTT. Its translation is CASRRQGLGEKLFF.

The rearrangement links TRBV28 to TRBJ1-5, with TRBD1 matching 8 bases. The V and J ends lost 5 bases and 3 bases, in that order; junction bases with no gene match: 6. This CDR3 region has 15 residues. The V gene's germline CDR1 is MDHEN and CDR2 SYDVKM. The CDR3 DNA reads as TGTGCCAGCAGTATTCCGGGACAGGCCAATCAGCCCCAGCATTTT. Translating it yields CASSIPGQANQPQHF.

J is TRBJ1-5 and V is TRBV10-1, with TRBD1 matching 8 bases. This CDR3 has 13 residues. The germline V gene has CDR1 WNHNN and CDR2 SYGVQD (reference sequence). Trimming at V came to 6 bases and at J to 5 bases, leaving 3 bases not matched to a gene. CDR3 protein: CASSPDRDQPQHF. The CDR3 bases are TGCGCCAGCAGCCCGGACAGGGATCAGCCCCAGCATTTT.

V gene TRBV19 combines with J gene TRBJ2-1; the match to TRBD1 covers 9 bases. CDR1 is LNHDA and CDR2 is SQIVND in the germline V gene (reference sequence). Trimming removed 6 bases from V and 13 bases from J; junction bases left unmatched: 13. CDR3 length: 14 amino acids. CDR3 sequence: CASSRAGTGQEQFF. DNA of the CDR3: TGTGCCAGTAGCCGGGCCGGGACAGGGCAGGAACAGTTCTTC.

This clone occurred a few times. The CDR3 sequence: CASSQRGLSNEKLFF. The CDR3 bases are TGCGCCAGCAGCCAAAGGGGGCTCAGTAATGAAAAACTGTTTTTT. The chain links TRBV4-3 to TRBJ1-4; the match to TRBD1 covers 7 bases. Per germline, CDR1 LGHNA and CDR2 YSLEER. The CDR3 runs to 15 residues. V trimming: 2 bases; J trimming: 4 bases; junction bases outside the gene matches: 4.

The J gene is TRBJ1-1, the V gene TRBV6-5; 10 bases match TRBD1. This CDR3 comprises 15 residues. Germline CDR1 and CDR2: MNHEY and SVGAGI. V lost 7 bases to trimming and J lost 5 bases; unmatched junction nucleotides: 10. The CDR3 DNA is TGTGCCAGCACCCCGGGACAGGGGCCCGTGACTGAAGCTTTCTTT. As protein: CASTPGQGPVTEAFF.

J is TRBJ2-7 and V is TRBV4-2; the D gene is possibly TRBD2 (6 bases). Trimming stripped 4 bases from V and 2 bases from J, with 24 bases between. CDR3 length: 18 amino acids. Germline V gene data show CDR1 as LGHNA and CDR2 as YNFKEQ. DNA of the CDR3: TGTGCCAGCAGCCTTCGGACGCCCATACGGGAGACCCCCTACGAGCAGTACTTC. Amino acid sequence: CASSLRTPIRETPYEQYF.

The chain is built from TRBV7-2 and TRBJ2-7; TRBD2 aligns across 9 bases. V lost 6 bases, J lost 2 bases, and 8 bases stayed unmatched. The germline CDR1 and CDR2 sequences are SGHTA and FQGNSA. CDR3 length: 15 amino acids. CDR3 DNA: TGTGCCAGCAGACTGGCGGGGGGGCCGGCCTACGAGCAGTACTTC. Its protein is CASRLAGGPAYEQYF.

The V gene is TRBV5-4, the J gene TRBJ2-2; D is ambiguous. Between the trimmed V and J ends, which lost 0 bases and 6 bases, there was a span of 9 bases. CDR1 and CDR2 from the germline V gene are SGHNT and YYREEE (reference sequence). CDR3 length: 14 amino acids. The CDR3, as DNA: TGTGCCAGCAGCTTGGTATCAGATGCCGGGGAGCTGTTTTTT. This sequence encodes CASSLVSDAGELFF. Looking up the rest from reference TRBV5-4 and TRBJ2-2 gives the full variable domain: ETGVTQSPTHLIKTRGQQVTLRCSSQSGHNTVSWYQQALGQGPQFIFQYYREEENGRGNFPPRFSGLQFPNYSSELNVNALELDDSALYLCASSLVSDAGELFFGEGSRLTVL.

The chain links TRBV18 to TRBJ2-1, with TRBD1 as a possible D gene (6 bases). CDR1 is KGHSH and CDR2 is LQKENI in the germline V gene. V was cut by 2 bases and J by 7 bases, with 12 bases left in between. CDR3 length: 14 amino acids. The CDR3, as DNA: TGTGCCAGCTCACCAAGGACAGCTACTAATGAGCAGTTCTTC. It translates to CASSPRTATNEQFF.

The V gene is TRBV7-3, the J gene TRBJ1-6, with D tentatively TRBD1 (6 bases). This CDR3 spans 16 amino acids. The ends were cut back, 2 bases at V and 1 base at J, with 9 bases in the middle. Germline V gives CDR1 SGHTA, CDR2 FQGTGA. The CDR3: CASSLGDTSYNSPLHF. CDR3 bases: TGTGCCAGCAGCTTAGGGGACACGTCCTATAATTCACCCCTCCACTTT.

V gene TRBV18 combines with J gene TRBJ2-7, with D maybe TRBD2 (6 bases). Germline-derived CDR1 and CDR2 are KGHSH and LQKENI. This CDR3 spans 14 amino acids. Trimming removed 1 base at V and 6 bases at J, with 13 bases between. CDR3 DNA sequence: TGTGCCAGCTCACCACTCGAGCGGGCGTCCGAGCAGTACTTC. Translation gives CASSPLERASEQYF.

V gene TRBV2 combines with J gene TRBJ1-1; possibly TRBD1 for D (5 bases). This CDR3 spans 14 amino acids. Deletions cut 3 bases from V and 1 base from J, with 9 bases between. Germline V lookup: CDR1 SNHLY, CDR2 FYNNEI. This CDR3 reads CASSDRTQNTEAFF. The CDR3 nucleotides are TGTGCCAGCAGTGATAGGACACAGAACACTGAAGCTTTCTTT.

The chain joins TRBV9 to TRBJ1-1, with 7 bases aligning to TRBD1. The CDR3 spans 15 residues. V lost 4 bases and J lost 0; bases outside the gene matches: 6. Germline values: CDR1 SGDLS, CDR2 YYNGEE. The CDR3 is CASSPQGGLNTEAFF. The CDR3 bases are TGTGCCAGCAGCCCTCAGGGGGGTTTGAACACTGAAGCTTTCTTT.

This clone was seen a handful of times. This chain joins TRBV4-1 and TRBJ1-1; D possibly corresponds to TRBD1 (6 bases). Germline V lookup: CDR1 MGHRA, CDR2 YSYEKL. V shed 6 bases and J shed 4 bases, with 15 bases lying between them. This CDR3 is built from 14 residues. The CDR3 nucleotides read TGCGCCAGCAGACCTACTACAGGGTCCACTGAAGCTTTCTTT. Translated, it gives CASRPTTGSTEAFF.

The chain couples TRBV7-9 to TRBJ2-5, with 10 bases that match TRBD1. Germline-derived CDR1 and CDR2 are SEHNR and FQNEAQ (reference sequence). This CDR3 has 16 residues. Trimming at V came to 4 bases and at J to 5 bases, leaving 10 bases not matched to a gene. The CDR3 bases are TGTGCCAGCAGCTCCGCGAGACAGGGGGCCTTGGAGACCCAGTACTTC. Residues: CASSSARQGALETQYF.

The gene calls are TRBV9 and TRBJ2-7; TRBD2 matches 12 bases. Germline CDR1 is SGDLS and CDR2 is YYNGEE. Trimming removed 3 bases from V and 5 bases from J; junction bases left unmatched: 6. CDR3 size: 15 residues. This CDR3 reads CASSGTSGILHEQYF. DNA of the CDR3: TGTGCCAGCAGCGGGACTAGCGGGATTCTCCACGAGCAGTACTTC.

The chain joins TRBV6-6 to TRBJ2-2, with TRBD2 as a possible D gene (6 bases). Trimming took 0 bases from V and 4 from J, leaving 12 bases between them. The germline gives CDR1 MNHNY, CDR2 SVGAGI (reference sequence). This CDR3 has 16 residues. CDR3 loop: CASSYSTSGGTGELFF. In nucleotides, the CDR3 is TGTGCCAGCAGTTACTCGACTAGTGGGGGCACCGGGGAGCTGTTTTTT.

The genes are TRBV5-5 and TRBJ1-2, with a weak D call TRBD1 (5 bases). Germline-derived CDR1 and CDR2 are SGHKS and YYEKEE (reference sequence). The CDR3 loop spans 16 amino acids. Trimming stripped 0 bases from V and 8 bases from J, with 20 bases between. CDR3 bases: TGTGCCAGCAGCTTGGACGACGTGGGGGGAGGAGGCGGCTACACCTTC. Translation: CASSLDDVGGGGGYTF.

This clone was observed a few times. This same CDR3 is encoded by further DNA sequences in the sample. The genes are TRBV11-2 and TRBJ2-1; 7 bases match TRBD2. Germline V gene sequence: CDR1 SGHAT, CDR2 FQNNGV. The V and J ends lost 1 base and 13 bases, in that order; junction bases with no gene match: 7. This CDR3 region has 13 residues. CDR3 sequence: CASSLGGGREQFF. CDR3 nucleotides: TGTGCCAGCAGCTTAGGTGGCGGGAGAGAACAGTTCTTC.

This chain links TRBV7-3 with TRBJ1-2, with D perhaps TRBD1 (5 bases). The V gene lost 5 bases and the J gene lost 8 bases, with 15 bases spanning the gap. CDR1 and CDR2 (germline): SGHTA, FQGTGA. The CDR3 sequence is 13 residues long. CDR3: CASSPRGGGGYTF. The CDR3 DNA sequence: TGTGCCAGCAGCCCCCGGGGGGGAGGAGGCTACACCTTC.